Below are 27 T cell receptor beta chains sequenced from a single sample in a study of monozygotic twins with inflammatory bowel disease. TCRdb processed the 5' RACE reads again and assigns one entry to each CDR3 protein, with no DNA. Recorded for this sample: 300,000 to 350,000 distinct CDR3 sequences. Material: blood. The receptors were gathered from a human donor with ulcerative colitis or Crohn's disease, or a healthy co-twin of an affected twin (not recorded which).

J is TRBJ2-1 and V is TRBV10-3; checking the TCRdb D call of TRBD2 is not possible without DNA. This CDR3 is built from 18 residues. CDR1 and CDR2 (germline): ENHRY, SYGVKD. CDR3 sequence: CAISPSEGGGIPYNEQFF.

The rearrangement joins TRBV30 to TRBJ1-3. The CDR3 is made up of 14 amino acids. CDR1 GTSNPN and CDR2 SVGIG come from the germline V gene (reference sequence). This chain's CDR3 is CAWSVGVAGNTIYF.

The chain combines TRBV20-1 with TRBJ1-4. This CDR3 is 12 amino acids long. Germline CDR1 is DFQATT and CDR2 is SNEGSKA (reference sequence). CDR3: CSARAGNEKLFF.

The CDR3 spells CASSGADLGFTKDEQYF. The chain has TRBV7-6 and TRBJ2-7. Per germline, CDR1 SGHVS and CDR2 FNYEAQ. This CDR3 contains 17 residues. The entire variable domain, with the rest obtained from reference TRBV7-6 and TRBJ2-7, is as follows: GAGVSQSPRYKVTKRGQDVALRCDPISGHVSLYWYRQALGQGPEFLTYFNYEAQQDKSGLPNDRFSAERPEGSISTLTIQRTEQRDSAMYRCASSGADLGFTKDEQYFGPGTRLTVT.

The chain has TRBV19 and TRBJ2-3; absent DNA, TCRdb's TRBD1 call cannot be checked. Germline V gene sequence: CDR1 LNHDA, CDR2 SQIVND (reference sequence). The CDR3 has 14 amino acids. The CDR3 is CASTGQGAGNTQYF. The full variable domain, with the rest looked up from reference TRBV19 and TRBJ2-3, is DGGITQSPKYLFRKEGQNVTLSCEQNLNHDAMYWYRQDPGQGLRLIYYSQIVNDFQKGDIAEGYSVSREKKESFPLTVTSAQKNPTAFYLCASTGQGAGNTQYFGPGTRLTVL.

The gene calls are TRBV11-3 and TRBJ2-2; TCRdb lists TRBD1, though no DNA is available to test this call. Germline lookup yields CDR1 SGHNT and CDR2 YENEEA. The CDR3 sequence is 15 residues long. CDR3 region: CASSVRTVNTGELFF.

The chain joins TRBV5-1 to TRBJ1-4; TCRdb gives TRBD1 as the D gene, but with no DNA this cannot be confirmed. Germline lookup yields CDR1 SGHRS and CDR2 YFSETQ. The length of the CDR3 is 13 residues. The CDR3 loop is CASQQGKNEKLFF.

The chain combines TRBV19 with TRBJ2-2; with no DNA, the TCRdb D assignment of TRBD1 cannot be verified. The CDR3 has 15 amino acids. The germline V gene encodes CDR1 LNHDA and CDR2 SQIVND (reference sequence). Here the CDR3 reads CASSTGQVNTGELFF.

The gene calls are TRBV10-3 and TRBJ2-1; TCRdb indicates TRBD1, and absent DNA this call remains unverified. This CDR3 has 14 amino acids. In germline, CDR1 is ENHRY, CDR2 SYGVKD. CDR3 loop: CAISEGAGYNEQFF.

The chain joins TRBV24-1 to TRBJ2-2. The CDR3 has 12 residues. CDR1 is KGHDR, CDR2 SFDVKD, per germline. The CDR3 reads CATSHRGGELFF.

The chain has TRBV2 and TRBJ1-1; TCRdb returns TRBD1, unconfirmable since there is no DNA. Germline CDR1 is SNHLY and CDR2 is FYNNEI. CDR3 size: 14 residues. Here the CDR3 reads CASRGTGLNTEAFF. The full variable domain, completed using reference TRBV2 and TRBJ1-1, is EPEVTQTPSHQVTQMGQEVILRCVPISNHLYFYWYRQILGQKVEFLVSFYNNEISEKSEIFDDQFSVERPDGSNFTLKIRSTKLEDSAMYFCASRGTGLNTEAFFGQGTRLTVV.

This rearrangement joins TRBV6-1 to TRBJ2-5. CDR1 MNHNS and CDR2 SASEGT come from the germline V gene. This CDR3 contains 17 residues. This CDR3 reads CASSEGKSVTYQETQYF.

This chain uses TRBV7-2 with TRBJ1-3; TCRdb names TRBD1, which stays unverified in the absence of DNA. CDR1 is SGHTA, CDR2 FQGNSA, per germline. The CDR3 extends over 17 amino acids. CDR3: CASSLRDKGNAGNTIYF.

The gene calls are TRBV29-1 and TRBJ2-4; TCRdb indicates TRBD1, and absent DNA this call remains unverified. CDR3 size: 20 residues. Per the germline V gene, CDR1 is SQVTM and CDR2 is ANQGSEA. CDR3 amino acids: CSVEKWSPGQLLTSKNIQYF.

The chain carries TRBV12-3 or TRBV12-4 and TRBJ2-1; TCRdb selects TRBD2, and the lack of DNA leaves this call unchecked. The CDR3 length is 15 residues. The chain's CDR3 is CASTPLAGNYNEQFF.

The chain is built from TRBV5-1 and TRBJ2-7. This CDR3 is 14 amino acids long. Germline-derived CDR1 and CDR2 are SGHRS and YFSETQ. The chain's CDR3 is CASSLGPKDYEQYF.

The chain employs TRBV5-1 and TRBJ2-1. The CDR3 has 13 amino acids. From germline, CDR1 is SGHRS and CDR2 YFSETQ. The CDR3 protein is CASTSLGYNEQFF.

This rearrangement joins TRBV12-3 or TRBV12-4 to TRBJ1-4. This CDR3 contains 15 residues. Here the CDR3 reads CASSLGGTPNEKLFF.

The chain combines TRBV30 with TRBJ1-5; no DNA is available, so the TRBD1 call from TCRdb remains unchecked. The germline V gene has CDR1 GTSNPN and CDR2 SVGIG (reference sequence). The CDR3 is 15 amino acids. The CDR3 loop is CAWGQGANPNQPQHF.

J is TRBJ2-3 and V is TRBV28; TCRdb calls TRBD2, which cannot be checked without DNA. Germline V lookup: CDR1 MDHEN, CDR2 SYDVKM. This CDR3 region has 16 residues. The CDR3 reads CASSFSEAGHTDTQYF.

V usage is TRBV12-3 or TRBV12-4 and J usage is TRBJ2-1; TCRdb selects TRBD2, and the lack of DNA leaves this call unchecked. This CDR3 spans 18 amino acids. CDR3 sequence: CASSGTSGTSSSYNEQFF.

The gene calls are TRBV7-9 and TRBJ2-6; with no DNA, the TCRdb D assignment of TRBD1 cannot be verified. CDR1 SEHNR and CDR2 FQNEAQ come from the germline V gene (reference sequence). This CDR3 region has 14 residues. The CDR3 protein is CASSSPDRANVLTF.

V gene TRBV4-1 combines with J gene TRBJ1-2. The CDR3 has 12 amino acids. The germline V gene encodes CDR1 MGHRA and CDR2 YSYEKL. The CDR3 reads CASSQEPDGLTF.

The chain uses TRBV5-1 and TRBJ2-3. This CDR3 is built from 12 residues. Per germline, CDR1 SGHRS and CDR2 YFSETQ. CDR3 sequence: CASYVGTDTQYF.

The V gene is TRBV2, the J gene TRBJ2-5; absent DNA, TCRdb's TRBD2 call cannot be checked. CDR3 length: 13 amino acids. Germline CDR1 SNHLY, CDR2 FYNNEI. The CDR3 loop is CATKDKLKETQYF. The entire variable domain, with the rest obtained from reference TRBV2 and TRBJ2-5, is as follows: EPEVTQTPSHQVTQMGQEVILRCVPISNHLYFYWYRQILGQKVEFLVSFYNNEISEKSEIFDDQFSVERPDGSNFTLKIRSTKLEDSAMYFCATKDKLKETQYFGPGTRLLVL.

The rearrangement joins TRBV4-3 to TRBJ2-7. This CDR3 has 14 residues. Germline CDR1 reads LGHNA; CDR2 reads YSLEER. Here the CDR3 reads CASSQDRVSYEQYF.

The rearrangement uses TRBV19 and TRBJ1-5; the TRBD1 assignment by TCRdb is unverifiable without DNA. CDR1 is LNHDA, CDR2 SQIVND, per germline (reference sequence). The CDR3 extends over 15 amino acids. CDR3: CASSMTGYSNQPQHF.